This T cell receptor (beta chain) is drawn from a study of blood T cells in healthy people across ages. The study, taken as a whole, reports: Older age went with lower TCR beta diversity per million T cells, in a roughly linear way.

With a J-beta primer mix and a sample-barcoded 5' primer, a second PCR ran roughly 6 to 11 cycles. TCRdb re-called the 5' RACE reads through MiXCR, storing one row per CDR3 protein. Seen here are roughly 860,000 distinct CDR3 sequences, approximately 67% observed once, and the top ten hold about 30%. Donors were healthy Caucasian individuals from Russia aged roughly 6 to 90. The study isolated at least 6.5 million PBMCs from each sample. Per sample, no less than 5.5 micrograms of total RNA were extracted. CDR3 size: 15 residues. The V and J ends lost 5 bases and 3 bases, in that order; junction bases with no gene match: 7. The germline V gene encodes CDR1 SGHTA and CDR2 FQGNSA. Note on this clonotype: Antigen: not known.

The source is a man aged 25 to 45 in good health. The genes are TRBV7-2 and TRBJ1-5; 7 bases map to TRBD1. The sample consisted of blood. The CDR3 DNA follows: TGTGCCAGCAGCGCGAGACAGGGTCCCAATCAGCCCCAGCATTTT. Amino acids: CASSARQGPNQPQHF.